The rows below give T cell receptor beta chains drawn from one sample of a study of T-cell memory formation after mild COVID-19. TCRdb recomputed calls from the 5' RACE reads with MiXCR, one row per CDR3 protein. The table records 120,000 or so distinct CDR3 sequences, over 15% of them present only once. Material for sequencing was PBMCs or a T cell subset sorted from them (not recorded which). The receptors originated from a young man who had mild COVID-19 (a few samples of this study predate the infection). Cell type and time point are not known. Each CDR3 is given with its conserved first and last residue. Fields, in order: clone size, J gene, V gene, D gene, CDR3 protein, CDR3 DNA. The D gene is left open where the match is weak. Rows may omit the clone size; those that give it use once, few, many or a size class.

few TRBJ2-3 TRBV6-2/TRBV6-3 . CASTPGRGAWTDTQYF TGTGCCAGCACCCCGGGTAGGGGCGCTTGGACAGATACGCAGTATTTT
. TRBJ2-3 TRBV20-1 . CSARPLPGRARTDTQYF TGCAGTGCTAGACCTCTACCGGGGAGAGCCCGGACAGATACGCAGTATTTT
. TRBJ2-1 TRBV7-2 TRBD1 CASNSDRTSHGTHNEQFF TGTGCCAGCAACTCGGACAGGACTTCACACGGGACCCACAATGAGCAGTTCTTC
. TRBJ1-2 TRBV9 . CASAKGRSQDGYTF TGTGCCAGCGCCAAGGGACGTTCTCAGGATGGCTACACCTTC
. TRBJ2-7 TRBV2 . CASSSDSPDEQYF TGTGCCAGCAGTTCGGACAGCCCAGACGAGCAGTACTTC
few TRBJ2-2 TRBV24-1 . CATSAGLGGELFF TGTGCCACCAGTGCGGGTTTAGGCGGGGAGCTGTTTTTT
. TRBJ2-3 TRBV11-2 . CASSLRQGPDTQYF TGTGCCAGCAGCTTAAGGCAGGGCCCAGATACGCAGTATTTT
few TRBJ2-6 TRBV27 . CASSTTGAGANVLTF TGTGCCAGCAGTACCACGGGGGCTGGGGCCAACGTCCTGACTTTC
medium-sized TRBJ2-7 TRBV7-6 . CASSSTHQGEQYF TGTGCCAGCAGCTCAACCCACCAGGGCGAGCAGTACTTC
. TRBJ1-5 TRBV7-8 TRBD1 CASSLAPTGNQPQHF TGTGCCAGCAGCTTAGCGCCGACAGGGAATCAGCCCCAGCATTTT
few TRBJ2-1 TRBV12-3/TRBV12-4 . CASSPRTGALEQFF TGTGCCAGCAGTCCCCGGACTGGGGCGCTTGAGCAGTTCTTC
. TRBJ2-3 TRBV10-3 TRBD2 CAISESSGGADTQYF TGTGCCATCAGTGAGTCTAGCGGGGGGGCAGATACGCAGTATTTT
. TRBJ2-3 TRBV7-2 . CASSLGGMVRQYF TGTGCCAGCAGCTTAGGGGGGATGGTCCGGCAGTATTTT
. TRBJ2-5 TRBV20-1 . CSARDRGRKGTQYF TGCAGTGCTAGAGATCGGGGTAGGAAGGGGACCCAGTACTTC
few TRBJ2-5 TRBV20-1 . CSANYETQYF TGCAGTGCTAATTACGAGACCCAGTACTTC
many TRBJ2-2 TRBV6-2/TRBV6-3 . CASSYLTPGELFF TGTGCCAGCAGTTATCTCACCCCGGGGGAGCTGTTTTTT
. TRBJ1-1 TRBV25-1 . CASSEQDGAEAFF TGTGCCAGCAGTGAGCAGGACGGTGCTGAAGCTTTCTTT
few TRBJ2-1 TRBV7-2 . CASSDRGLYNEQFF TGTGCCAGCAGCGACCGGGGCCTATACAATGAGCAGTTCTTC
. TRBJ2-5 TRBV12-3/TRBV12-4 TRBD1 CASNHPGTEETQYF TGTGCCAGCAATCACCCCGGGACAGAAGAGACCCAGTACTTC
few TRBJ2-4 TRBV10-3 . CAISERAGVAKNIQYF TGTGCCATCAGTGAACGTGCTGGGGTGGCCAAAAACATTCAGTACTTC
. TRBJ1-1 TRBV9 . CASSVGVSTEAFF TGTGCCAGCAGCGTTGGCGTATCCACTGAAGCTTTCTTT
. TRBJ2-1 TRBV7-2 . CASSFLENNEQFF TGTGCCAGCAGCTTTCTTGAAAACAATGAGCAGTTCTTC
few TRBJ2-7 TRBV3-1 . CASSQGLGGYEQYF TGTGCCAGCAGCCAAGGCCTAGGAGGCTACGAGCAGTACTTC
. TRBJ1-6 TRBV12-3/TRBV12-4 TRBD1 CASRTGQNSPLHF TGTGCCAGCAGAACGGGACAGAATTCACCCCTCCACTTT
. TRBJ2-7 TRBV6-5 TRBD2 CASSYSLAGAYEQYF TGTGCCAGCAGTTACTCGCTAGCGGGGGCCTACGAGCAGTACTTC
. TRBJ2-3 TRBV7-2 . CASSLSVGDTDTQYF TGTGCCAGCAGCTTATCGGTGGGGGACACAGATACGCAGTATTTT
. TRBJ2-2 TRBV20-1 TRBD1 CSARADRGRLGTGELFF TGCAGTGCTAGAGCCGACAGGGGGCGCCTAGGCACCGGGGAGCTGTTTTTT
many TRBJ1-6 TRBV12-3/TRBV12-4 . CASSPPFTPLHF TGTGCCAGCAGTCCCCCTTTTACACCCCTCCACTTT
. TRBJ2-3 TRBV7-3 . CASSPRWGPGTQYF TGTGCCAGCAGCCCCAGGTGGGGGCCTGGTACGCAGTATTTT
. TRBJ1-1 TRBV7-3 . CASSSSQNTEAFF TGTGCCAGCAGCTCAAGTCAGAACACTGAAGCTTTCTTT
many TRBJ2-7 TRBV4-2 TRBD1 CASSQGQGAYEQYF TGTGCCAGCAGCCAGGGACAGGGGGCCTACGAGCAGTACTTC
. TRBJ1-1 TRBV18 . CASSPEKNTEAFF TGTGCCAGCTCACCGGAAAAGAACACTGAAGCTTTCTTT
. TRBJ2-3 TRBV29-1 TRBD2 CSTRGTSGITDTQYF TGCAGCACCCGAGGGACTAGCGGGATCACAGATACGCAGTATTTT
few TRBJ2-5 TRBV9 TRBD1 CASSAQDRGGQYF TGTGCCAGCAGCGCCCAGGACAGGGGGGGCCAGTACTTC
few TRBJ2-1 TRBV10-3 TRBD2 CAIRSSGGSSYNEQFF TGTGCCATCAGATCTAGCGGGGGTAGCTCCTACAATGAGCAGTTCTTC
. TRBJ1-2 TRBV7-2 . CASSLALYGYTF TGTGCCAGCAGCTTAGCGCTATATGGCTACACCTTC
few TRBJ1-4 TRBV18 . CASSGRPTGISNEKLFF TGTGCCAGCTCCGGACGGCCCACCGGCATCTCTAATGAAAAACTGTTTTTT
. TRBJ1-1 TRBV27 . CASSLMGAANTEAFF TGTGCCAGCAGTTTAATGGGGGCCGCGAACACTGAAGCTTTCTTT
. TRBJ2-5 TRBV7-3 TRBD2 CASSPSGGAETQYF TGTGCCAGCAGCCCTAGCGGGGGGGCTGAGACCCAGTACTTC
. TRBJ2-3 TRBV12-3/TRBV12-4 . CASTHFGGSTDTQYF TGTGCCAGCACCCATTTCGGCGGGAGCACAGATACGCAGTATTTT